The 31 T cell receptor delta chains presented below share a single source sample, sequenced in a study of γδ T cells in repeated Plasmodium falciparum infection (dated by TCRdb to the early 2020s). For bulk TCR repertoire analysis, Vgamma9/Vdelta2+ and Vdelta2-negative gammadelta T cell populations were flow-sorted out of peripheral blood mononuclear cells. Library preparation used multiplex PCR. The sample was run on an Illumina MiSeq. Clone calls in TCRdb were regenerated from the public reads with CATT, after which identical DNA sequences shared one row. Recorded for this sample are tens of thousands of delta-chain clones; 0.9% to 1% of them occurred a single time. Together, the top ten hold around 9.6% of the sample. The sample comprised gamma-delta T cells from blood. The receptors were sampled from a pool of human donors (malaria-infected and uninfected, not separated).

To note about this clone: The protein held in TCRdb is that of a much larger clone and does not match this DNA's translation at residue 6, likely because of a read error; the protein shown is translated from the DNA. This chain uses TRDV1 with TRDJ1; 12 positions match TRDD3. TCRdb leaves out the J gene; it was filled in here by matching the DNA to germline. Germline loops: CDR1 TSWWSYY, CDR2 QGS. This CDR3 has 22 residues. Trimming cost V 2 bases and J 3 bases; bases outside gene matches: 22. In DNA, the CDR3 is TGTGCTCTTGGGGAAGCCTTTGGTTCCTACGAAGAGGCTGGGGGATACGCCGATAAACTCATCTTT. This codes for CALGEAFGSYEEAGGYADKLIF.

The table lists this clone with a few counts. The protein TCRdb lists belongs to a much larger clone and differs from this DNA's translation at residue 7, which points to a read error; the protein shown is made from the DNA. The chain carries TRDV1 and TRDJ1, with 11 nucleotides matching TRDD3. Because TCRdb records no J gene, it was assigned here through a match of the DNA to germline. Germline trimming cut 3 bases from V and 0 bases from J; bases unmatched to any gene: 21. Germline V gene lookup returns CDR1 TSWWSYY and CDR2 QGS. The CDR3 totals 22 residues. The CDR3 DNA reads TGTGCTCTTGGGGACCTTCCCTCCTACGGGTTACTGGGGGATAGGAACACCGATAAACTCATCTTT. Its protein product is CALGDLPSYGLLGDRNTDKLIF.

The table lists this clone with many counts. A read error is the likely source, as a far larger clone sits one nucleotide away. Other DNA sequences in the sample encode the same CDR3. The V call is TRDV2, the J call TRDJ1, with D possibly being TRDD3 (6 bases). Germline matching of the DNA provided the J gene here, since TCRdb leaves it blank. CDR1 GEAIGNYY and CDR2 EKD come from the germline V gene. The CDR3 contains 18 residues. Deletions cut 0 bases from V and 1 base from J, with 20 bases between. The CDR3 bases are TGTGCCTGTGACACCGGGCTGGGGAAGGGTCTGGGCACCGATAAACTCATCTTT. This codes for CACDTGLGKGLGTDKLIF.

Comments on this clone: Only one base separates this from a far larger clonotype, so it likely reflects a read error. Other nucleotide sequences in the sample specify the same CDR3. The V and J genes are TRDV2 and TRDJ3, with 10 positions matching TRDD3. The J gene, left out of TCRdb, was set here by checking the DNA against germline. V was pared by 1 base and J by 0 bases, with 8 bases of the junction left unmatched. Per the germline V gene, CDR1 is GEAIGNYY and CDR2 is EKD. CDR3 length equals 20 residues. The CDR3: CACDTVLGDSSSWDTRQMFF. CDR3 DNA sequence: TGTGCCTGTGACACTGTACTGGGGGATTCCAGCTCCTGGGACACCCGACAGATGTTTTTC.

Concerning this clone itself: This probably arose from a read error, given a far larger clone one base away. This CDR3 is also generated by other DNA sequences in the sample. The V and J genes are TRDV1 and TRDJ1; weak D call: TRDD2 (6 bases). Matching the DNA to germline supplied the J gene, which TCRdb does not give. Germline V CDR1 and CDR2: TSWWSYY, QGS. The germline V and J ends were trimmed by 2 bases and 7 bases, with 26 bases remaining between them. The CDR3 covers 18 residues. The CDR3 here is CALGERPSRDLGALKLIF. The CDR3 DNA reads as TGTGCTCTTGGGGAAAGGCCTTCCCGTGACCTGGGAGCTCTTAAACTCATCTTT.

This clone showed up just a few times. The protein TCRdb gives is from a much larger clone and does not agree with this DNA's translation at residue 11, likely a read error; the protein shown here comes from the DNA. The chain recombines TRDV1 with TRDJ1; D not resolved. TCRdb carries no J gene annotation; the J gene was assigned here by matching the DNA with germline. The V gene's germline CDR1 is TSWWSYY and CDR2 QGS. CDR3 length equals 15 residues. Between the trimmed V and J ends, which lost 4 bases and 6 bases, there was a span of 18 bases. This CDR3 reads CALGGPIRVTNKLIF. The CDR3 bases are TGTGCTCTTGGGGGGCCGATCCGGGTTACCAATAAACTCATCTTT.

Concerning this clone itself: This DNA's translation differs at residue 13 from TCRdb's protein, which comes from a much larger clone; a read error is likely, and the protein shown is translated from the DNA. As DNA, the CDR3 is TGTGCTCTTGGGGCACCCAAAAACACCGATAAACTCACCTTT. Translating gives CALGAPKNTDKLTF. No J gene was named, though the V gene is TRDV1. The length of the CDR3 is 14 residues. Germline V lookup: CDR1 TSWWSYY, CDR2 QGS.

This clone appeared a few times. Translating this DNA gives a protein that differs at residue 14 from the TCRdb one, which belongs to a much larger clone; a read error is likely, and the protein shown is this translation. The chain is built from TRDV1 and TRDJ1; D gene uncertain. The V gene lost 6 bases and the J gene lost 1 base, with 42 bases spanning the gap. Germline V gene sequence: CDR1 TSWWSYY, CDR2 QGS. The CDR3 sequence is 24 residues long. CDR3 in amino acids: CALGPSPPLDTLLRTSGVTDKLIF. Written as DNA, the CDR3 is TGTGCTCTTGGTCCCTCCCCCCCACTCGACACCTTACTGAGGACCTCGGGTGTCACCGATAAACTCATCTTT.

This clone was counted between two and nine times. The TCRdb record carries a much larger clone's protein, which differs from this DNA's translation at residue 12; a read error is the likely cause, and the protein listed here is the DNA translation. This chain uses TRDV2 with TRDJ1, with 10 bases that match TRDD3. Here the J gene was assigned by germline matching of the DNA, as TCRdb has none. Losses at the gene ends were 2 bases for V and 9 bases for J; bases not matched to a gene: 11. Germline V gene sequence: CDR1 GEAIGNYY, CDR2 EKD. The CDR3 length is 15 residues. The CDR3: CACDKYWGIPDELIF. The CDR3 DNA is TGTGCCTGTGACAAATACTGGGGGATCCCTGATGAACTCATCTTT.

Sample share makes this clone medium-sized (0.01 to 0.1%). Other nucleotide sequences in the sample specify the same CDR3. This chain links TRDV2 with TRDJ1; D is possibly TRDD3 (5 bases). CDR1 and CDR2 (germline): GEAIGNYY, EKD. V lost 0 bases to trimming and J lost 0 bases, with 37 bases between them. This CDR3 has 24 residues. The CDR3 DNA is TGTGCCTGTGACACCTTGCTAACACCAACTGGAGGTGACAGGTTCGGCTTGTACACCGATAAACTCATCTTT. Translation gives CACDTLLTPTGGDRFGLYTDKLIF.

This clone was picked up a small number of times. This DNA's translation differs at residue 16 from TCRdb's protein, which comes from a much larger clone; a read error is likely, and the protein shown is translated from the DNA. The chain recombines TRDV2 with TRDJ1, with a possible D match to TRDD3 (5 bases). TCRdb offers no J gene call, so here the DNA was matched to germline to obtain one. Germline CDR1 is GEAIGNYY and CDR2 is EKD. The CDR3 has 24 amino acids. V was shortened by 0 bases and J by 0 bases, with 37 bases between the two germline ends. The CDR3 bases are TGTGCCTGTGACACCTTGCTAACACCAACTGGAGGTGACAGGTTCGACTTGTACACCGATAAACTCATCTTT. Protein product: CACDTLLTPTGGDRFDLYTDKLIF.

A few counts support this clone. TCRdb's listed protein matches a much larger clone and diverges from this DNA's translation at residue 6, likely through a read error; the protein shown comes from the DNA. The DNA of the CDR3 is TGTGCCTGTGATGCCCAGCATATTGTGGGGGACTCCGATAAACTCATCTTT. Translation gives CACDAQHIVGDSDKLIF. V is TRDV2 and J is TRDJ1; 7 bases line up with TRDD3. Germline CDR1 GEAIGNYY, CDR2 EKD. Germline trimming cut 4 bases from V and 3 bases from J; bases unmatched to any gene: 16. This CDR3 has 17 amino acids.

There are a few counts of this clone. TCRdb lists the protein of a much larger clone for this DNA, which differs at residue 3, so this is likely a read error; the protein given here is translated from the DNA itself. The J gene is TRDJ2, the V gene TRDV1, with D possibly TRDD3 on 6 matching bases. TCRdb offers no J gene call, so here the DNA was matched to germline to obtain one. The CDR3 has 26 residues. CDR1 is TSWWSYY and CDR2 is QGS in the germline V gene. CDR3 in DNA: TGTGCTCCTGGGGAAAAGCCCGCCGACGGGGCCTACCGACGATGGTTCGGGATCCGGGACAGTAGGGAACTCTTCTTT. Translation: CAPGEKPADGAYRRWFGIRDSRELFF.

On this clone: A far larger clone lies a single base away; this is likely a read error. Different DNA sequences within this sample yield the same CDR3. The chain links TRDV1 to TRDJ1, with TRDD3 matching 12 bases. Germline CDR1 is TSWWSYY and CDR2 is QGS. The CDR3 runs to 27 residues. The CDR3 DNA reads as TGTGCTCTTGGGGAACTTGTAAGAGGGGTGTATACGAAACGTACTGGGGGATACTTAAGGCACACCGACAAACTCATCTTT. Amino acid sequence: CALGELVRGVYTKRTGGYLRHTDKLIF.

Note on this clone: A far larger clone is a single base away, which makes a read error likely. Other DNA variants within this sample encode the same CDR3. V gene TRDV1 combines with J gene TRDJ1, with D perhaps TRDD3 (6 bases). TCRdb supplies no J gene; here it was assigned by aligning the nucleotide sequence to germline. Germline CDR1 reads TSWWSYY; CDR2 reads QGS. CDR3 length: 20 amino acids. The CDR3 sequence is CALGEGRLLVLGRDTDKLIF. The CDR3 nucleotides read TGTGCCCTTGGGGAAGGTAGGCTACTTGTACTGGGTAGGGACACCGATAAACTCATCTTT.

In its sample, this clone was seen a few times. TCRdb lists the protein of a much larger clone for this DNA, which differs at residue 8, so this is likely a read error; the protein given here is translated from the DNA itself. The chain carries TRDV2 and TRDJ1; D perhaps matches TRDD3 (5 bases). The J gene, missing from TCRdb, was assigned here through DNA to germline matching. This CDR3 comprises 15 residues. Between the trimmed V and J ends, which lost 1 base and 7 bases, there was a span of 18 bases. Germline lookup yields CDR1 GEAIGNYY and CDR2 EKD. CDR3 DNA sequence: TGTGCCTGTGACACGAAGGGGGGTCCTGGCGGTAAACTCATCTTT. Translating gives CACDTKGGPGGKLIF.

There are a few counts of this clone. With only one base between it and a far larger clone, this is likely a read error. The V gene is TRDV1, but the J gene lacks a call; the listed D gene, TRDD3, was not tested against the DNA. The CDR3 covers 19 residues. CDR1 and CDR2 (germline): TSWWSYY, QGS. This CDR3 is CALGDRPPYWGTYHEGLIF. As DNA, the CDR3 is TGTGCTCTTGGGGATAGACCCCCTTACTGGGGGACCTACCACGAAGGACTCATCTTC.

This clone was seen more than once but under ten times. Since a far larger clone is one base different, this is likely a read error. The sample holds other DNA sequences that translate to the same CDR3. This CDR3 is CALGTHGNFIKLGDLYTDKLIF. The DNA for the CDR3 is TGTGCTCTTGGGACCCACGGGAATTTTATTAAGCTGGGGGACTTATACACCGATAAACTAATCTTT. V gene TRDV1 combines with J gene TRDJ1; TRDD3 matches 8 bases. The length of the CDR3 is 22 residues. Germline V gene data show CDR1 as TSWWSYY and CDR2 as QGS.

Concerning this clone: TCRdb's protein for this DNA is that of a much larger clone and differs from the translation at residue 3, likely a read error; the protein shown is the DNA translation. The chain has TRDV1 and TRDJ1; 12 nucleotides agree with TRDD3. Germline values: CDR1 TSWWSYY, CDR2 QGS. CDR3 length: 22 residues. The CDR3 bases are TGTGCTCCTGGGGATTTCCCGCAGAAGAGGGTTCTGGGGGATACGCGGGCCGATAAACTCATCTTT. Its translation is CAPGDFPQKRVLGDTRADKLIF.

This clone was found many times. A read error is likely here: a far larger clone is one base away. Other DNA variants within this sample encode the same CDR3. There is no J gene call, but TRDV2 is given as the V gene; the D call in the table, TRDD3, was not verified against the DNA. The CDR3 consists of 20 residues. Germline V gene sequence: CDR1 GEAIGNYY, CDR2 EKD. The CDR3: CACDKVSVLGDSPYTDKLIF. The CDR3 DNA follows: TGTGCCTGTGACAAGGTCTCGGTACTGGGGGATAGCCCGTACACCGATAAACTCATCTTC.

Concerning this clone: A single base separates this from a much larger clone, so it may be a read error. At the DNA level, this CDR3 is encoded by other sequences in the same sample as well. This chain uses TRDV1 with TRDJ1, with 10 bases lining up with TRDD3. The CDR3 runs to 19 residues. Germline CDR1 reads TSWWSYY; CDR2 reads QGS. Unmatched junction bases numbered 15, after V lost 5 bases and J lost 0 bases. The CDR3 spells CALGKHLRGGYEYTDKLIF. The CDR3 DNA is TGTGCTCTTGGGAAACATCTAAGGGGGGGATACGAGTACACCGATAAACTCATCTTT.

This clone came up a few times. This probably arose from a read error, given a far larger clone one base away. Other DNA sequences in the sample encode the same CDR3. The V call is TRDV1, the J call TRDJ2; perhaps TRDD3 as D (6 bases). TCRdb supplies no J gene; here it was assigned by aligning the nucleotide sequence to germline. CDR1 TSWWSYY and CDR2 QGS come from the germline V gene. This CDR3 contains 18 residues. Trimming pared 0 bases from V and 3 bases from J, leaving 17 bases between. The chain's CDR3 is CALGELSPSGALTAQLFF. The CDR3 DNA follows: TGTGCTCTTGGGGAACTATCCCCCTCTGGGGCCCTGACAGCACAACTCTTCTTT.

This clone has just a few counts. A read error may be the cause here, since a much bigger clone is one base away. This same CDR3 is encoded by further DNA sequences in the sample. V gene TRDV1 combines with J gene TRDJ1; the match to TRDD3 covers 7 bases. As TCRdb names no J gene, one was assigned here on the basis of a DNA match to germline. V was clipped by 6 bases and J by 0 bases; unmatched bases: 19. The CDR3 covers 19 residues. Germline loops: CDR1 TSWWSYY, CDR2 QGS. CDR3: CALGEYQNTWGYYTDKLIF. In nucleotides, the CDR3 is TGTGCTCTTGGAGAATACCAAAATACCTGGGGATATTACACCGATAAACTCATCTTT.

This clone was observed many times. V and J are TRDV2 and TRDJ1; 7 nucleotides line up with TRDD3. Germline-derived CDR1 and CDR2 are GEAIGNYY and EKD. The CDR3 is 14 residues long. Trimming at V came to 2 bases and at J to 2 bases, leaving 4 bases not matched to a gene. CDR3 protein: CACDRLGETDKLIF. CDR3 DNA sequence: TGTGCCTGTGACAGGTTGGGGGAGACCGATAAACTCATCTTT.

The sample holds a few counts of this clone. TCRdb's protein for this DNA is that of a much larger clone and differs from the translation at residue 7, likely a read error; the protein shown is the DNA translation. Written as DNA, the CDR3 is TGTGCTCTTGGGGAACATCGTTGTAGGCCTTCCTACTCCTACGGGGGATACACCGATAAACTCATCTTT. Protein sequence: CALGEHRCRPSYSYGGYTDKLIF. The gene calls are TRDV1 and TRDJ1, with 9 positions matching TRDD2. TCRdb does not report a J gene; here it was assigned by matching the DNA to germline references. Germline V CDR1 and CDR2: TSWWSYY, QGS. After removal of 1 base from V and 0 bases from J, the junction contained 24 bases not matched to a gene. This CDR3 has 23 residues.

This clone appeared a few times. TCRdb lists the protein of a much larger clone for this DNA, which differs at residue 14, so this is likely a read error; the protein given here is translated from the DNA itself. V and J are TRDV1 and TRDJ1; 9 bases are a match to TRDD3. This CDR3 is built from 19 residues. Germline V gene sequence: CDR1 TSWWSYY, CDR2 QGS. The V segment lost 1 base and the J segment 3 bases; nucleotides outside the gene matches: 15. As DNA, the CDR3 is TGTGCTCTTGGGGAACCCAAACACCTGGGGGATGGGAACGCCGATAAACTCATCTTT. Amino acid sequence: CALGEPKHLGDGNADKLIF.

This clone has a count of ten or more. The protein recorded in TCRdb matches a much larger clone and deviates from this DNA's translation at residue 13, suggesting a read error; the protein here is obtained by translating the DNA. The J gene is TRDJ1, the V gene TRDV2; 9 bases match TRDD3. No J segment appears in TCRdb, so it was assigned here by matching the sequence to germline. The V and J ends lost 0 bases and 0 bases, in that order; junction bases with no gene match: 19. CDR1 and CDR2 (germline): GEAIGNYY, EKD. The length of the CDR3 is 21 residues. CDR3 bases: TGTGCCTGTGACACCTTAAAATCGGGGGATACTGGCCCCATACACACCGATAAACTCATCTTT. Protein: CACDTLKSGDTGPIHTDKLIF.

This clone was recorded many times. The likely explanation is a read error, given a far larger clone one base away. The same CDR3 arises from other DNA sequences in this sample as well. V usage is TRDV2 and J usage is TRDJ1; TRDD3 might be the D (6 bases). TCRdb supplies no J gene; here it was assigned by aligning the nucleotide sequence to germline. Trimming cost V 0 bases and J 0 bases, with 16 bases left between them. The germline V gene has CDR1 GEAIGNYY and CDR2 EKD. The CDR3 consists of 17 residues. DNA of the CDR3: TGTGCCTGTGACACCGGGGGCTGGGGATTCAACACCGATAAACTCATCTTT. Protein sequence: CACDTGGWGFNTDKLIF.

Of note for this clone: A far larger clone is a single base away, which makes a read error likely. In the same sample, other DNA sequences code for this CDR3. The chain links TRDV1 to TRDJ1, with TRDD3 matching over 10 bases. The CDR3 length is 22 residues. Germline V gives CDR1 TSWWSYY, CDR2 QGS. Written as DNA, the CDR3 is TGTGCTCTGGGGGAACTAAGCTACAACGTCTTACTGGGGGATGCTTACACCGATAAACTCATCTTT. It encodes CALGELSYNVLLGDAYTDKLIF.

This clone occurred a few times. The likely explanation is a read error, given a far larger clone one base away. The same CDR3 arises from other DNA sequences in this sample as well. The V and J genes are TRDV2 and TRDJ1, with a possible D match to TRDD3 (6 bases). The J gene is not listed in TCRdb, so it was assigned here from a DNA match to germline. The CDR3 runs to 16 residues. CDR1 is GEAIGNYY and CDR2 is EKD in the germline V gene. CDR3: CACVSTGGTYTDKLIF. The CDR3 DNA reads as TGCGCCTGTGTCTCAACGGGGGGGACGTACACCGATAAACTCATCTTT.

By share, this clone counts as medium-sized. Other DNA sequences in this sample translate to the same CDR3. This chain joins TRDV2 and TRDJ1; the match to TRDD3 covers 8 bases. V gave up 0 bases and J gave up 1 base; unmatched junction bases: 15. This CDR3 is built from 19 residues. The V gene's germline CDR1 is GEAIGNYY and CDR2 EKD. CDR3 residues: CACDTSYWGPKKVTDKLIF. The CDR3 DNA reads as TGTGCCTGTGACACCTCGTACTGGGGGCCTAAAAAAGTCACCGATAAACTCATCTTT.